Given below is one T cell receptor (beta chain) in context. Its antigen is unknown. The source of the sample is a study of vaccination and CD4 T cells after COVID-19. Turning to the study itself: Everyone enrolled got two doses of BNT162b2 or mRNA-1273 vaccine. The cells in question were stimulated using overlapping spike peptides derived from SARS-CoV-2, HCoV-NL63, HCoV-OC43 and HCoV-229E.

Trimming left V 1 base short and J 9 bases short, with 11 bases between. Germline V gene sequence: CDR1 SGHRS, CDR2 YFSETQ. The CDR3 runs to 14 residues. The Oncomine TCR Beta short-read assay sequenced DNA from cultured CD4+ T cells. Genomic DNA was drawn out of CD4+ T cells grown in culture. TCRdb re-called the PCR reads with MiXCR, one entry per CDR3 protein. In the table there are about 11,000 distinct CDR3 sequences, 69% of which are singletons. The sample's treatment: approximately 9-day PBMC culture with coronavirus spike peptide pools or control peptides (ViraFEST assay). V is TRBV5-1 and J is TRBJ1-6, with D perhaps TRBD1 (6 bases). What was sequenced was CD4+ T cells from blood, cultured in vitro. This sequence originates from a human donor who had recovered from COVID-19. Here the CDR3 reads CASSLTGLSSPLHF. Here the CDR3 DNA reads TGCGCCAGCAGCTTGACAGGGCTAAGTTCACCCCTCCACTTT. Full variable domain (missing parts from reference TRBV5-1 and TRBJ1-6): KAGVTQTPRYLIKTRGQQVTLSCSPISGHRSVSWYQQTPGQGLQFLFEYFSETQRNKGNFPGRFSGRQFSNSRSEMNVSTLELGDSALYLCASSLTGLSSPLHFGNGTRLTVT.